Detailed here is one T cell receptor beta chain. Its target is unknown. This record comes from a study of OX40 agonist ivuxolimab in advanced cancers. Overall study: An anti-OX40 (CD134) antibody with agonistic activity, ivuxolimab, was administered to patients. Study outcomes and limitations: CD4+ T cells averaged fewer expanded clones than CD8+ T cells.

V gave up 3 bases and J gave up 1 base; unmatched junction bases: 6. CDR1 and CDR2 from the germline V gene are SEHNR and FQNEAQ (reference sequence). The CDR3 is made up of 15 amino acids. The repertoire was sequenced with immunoSEQ multiplex PCR; TCRdb's copy has only in-frame clones and lacks some. The sample lists some 47,000 clones, around 80% occurring once. The sequences come from CD4+ or CD8+ T cells sorted from blood, collected in a trial of the OX40 agonist ivuxolimab. This chain links TRBV7-9 with TRBJ2-7, with TRBD1 matching 7 bases. The receptor's source is an adult with an advanced solid tumor such as melanoma, head and neck, liver or kidney cancer. Here the CDR3 DNA reads TGTGCCAGCAGCTTCGCGGACAGGAGTTCCTACGAGCAGTACTTC. Protein: CASSFADRSSYEQYF.